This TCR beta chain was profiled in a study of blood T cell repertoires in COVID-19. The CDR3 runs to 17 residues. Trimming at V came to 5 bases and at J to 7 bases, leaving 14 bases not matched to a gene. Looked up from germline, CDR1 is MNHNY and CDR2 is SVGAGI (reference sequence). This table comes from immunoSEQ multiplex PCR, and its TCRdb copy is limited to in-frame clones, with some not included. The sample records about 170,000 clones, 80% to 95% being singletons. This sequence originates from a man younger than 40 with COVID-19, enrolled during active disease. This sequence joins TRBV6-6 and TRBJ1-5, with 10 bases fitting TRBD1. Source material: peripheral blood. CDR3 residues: CASSRMTGGGLWQPQHF. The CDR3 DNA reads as TGTGCCAGCAGTCGGATGACAGGGGGCGGTCTCTGGCAGCCCCAGCATTTT.